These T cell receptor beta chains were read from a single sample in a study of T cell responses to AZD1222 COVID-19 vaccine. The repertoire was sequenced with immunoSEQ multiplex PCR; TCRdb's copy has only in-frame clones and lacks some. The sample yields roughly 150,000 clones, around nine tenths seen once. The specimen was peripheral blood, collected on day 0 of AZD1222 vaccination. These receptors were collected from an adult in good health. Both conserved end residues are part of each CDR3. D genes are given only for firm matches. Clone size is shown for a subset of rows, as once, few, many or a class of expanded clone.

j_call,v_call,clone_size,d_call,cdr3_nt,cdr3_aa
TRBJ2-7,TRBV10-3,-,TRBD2,TGTGCCATCAGTGATGGGACTAGCGGAGCCTACGAGCAGTACTTC,CAISDGTSGAYEQYF
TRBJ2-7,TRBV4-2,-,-,TGTGCCAGCAGCCAAGATGGGACACACTCCTACGAGCAGTACTTC,CASSQDGTHSYEQYF
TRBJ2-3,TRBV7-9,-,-,TGTGCCAGCAGCTTAGGATCCACAGCTTCTAGCACAGATACGCAGTATTTT,CASSLGSTASSTDTQYF
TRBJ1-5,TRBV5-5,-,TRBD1,TGTGCCAGCAGCTTGGGACAGGGCGATCAGCCCCAGCATTTT,CASSLGQGDQPQHF
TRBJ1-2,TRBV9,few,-,TGTGCCAGCAGCGTAGGAGCAGGTGGGCATGGCTACACCTTC,CASSVGAGGHGYTF
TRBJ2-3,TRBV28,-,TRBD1,TGTGCCAGCAGTACATACAGGGGATCAGATACGCAGTATTTT,CASSTYRGSDTQYF
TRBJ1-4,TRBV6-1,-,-,TGTGCCAGCAGTGAAGTTGGGGGAACTAATGAAAAACTGTTTTTT,CASSEVGGTNEKLFF
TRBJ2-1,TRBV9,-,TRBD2,TGTGCCAGCAGCCCCCGACTAGCGGCCTACAATGAGCAGTTCTTC,CASSPRLAAYNEQFF
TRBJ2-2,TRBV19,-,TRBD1,TGTGCCAGTAGTACCGATACAGGGGGTTCCACCGGGGAGCTGTTTTTT,CASSTDTGGSTGELFF
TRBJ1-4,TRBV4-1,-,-,TGCGCCAGCAGCCAAGAAGATGGGGGTTCTAATGAAAAACTGTTTTTT,CASSQEDGGSNEKLFF